The 10 T cell receptor beta chains reported below all come from one sample, sequenced in a study of beta chain features in type 1 diabetes. All of the isolated RNA was reverse transcribed, so expressed TCRB transcripts were sequenced. Measured with immunoSEQ multiplex PCR; TCRdb has only the in-frame clones, and not every one. The sample records fewer than 900,000 clones, about a sixth being singletons. The sequencing input was naive CD4+ T cells from blood. These receptors all come from a woman under 30 in good health.

This chain joins TRBV2 and TRBJ1-1, with 8 bases that match TRBD1. The CDR3 contains 13 residues. V gave up 6 bases and J gave up 4 bases; unmatched junction bases: 4. CDR1 is SNHLY, CDR2 FYNNEI, per germline. CDR3 DNA: TGTGCCAGCAGGACGACAGGGGTCACTGAAGCTTTCTTT. Translated: CASRTTGVTEAFF.

This chain joins TRBV2 and TRBJ1-3, with D uncertain. The germline CDR1 and CDR2 sequences are SNHLY and FYNNEI. V lost 1 base to trimming and J lost 3 bases, with 7 bases between them. CDR3 size: 14 residues. The CDR3 DNA sequence: TGTGCCAGCAGTGAAGGATGGCGTGGAAACACCATATATTTT. Protein sequence: CASSEGWRGNTIYF.

This clone has more than one count but fewer than ten. The chain has TRBV15 and TRBJ1-3; TRBD1 matches 10 bases. J gave up 2 bases and V 5 bases, and 3 bases lay outside the gene matches. This CDR3 contains 15 residues. The germline gives CDR1 LNHNV, CDR2 YYDKDF (reference sequence). The chain's CDR3 is CATSRTGGTGNTIYF. The CDR3 region has the DNA TGTGCCACCAGCCGGACAGGGGGAACTGGAAACACCATATATTTT.

The rearrangement joins TRBV14 to TRBJ2-7, with D uncertain. Trimming pared 2 bases from V and 0 bases from J, leaving 8 bases between. Germline V gives CDR1 SGHDN, CDR2 FVKESK. The CDR3 consists of 14 residues. CDR3 protein: CASSQYTSSYEQYF. The CDR3 nucleotides read TGTGCCAGCAGCCAATATACGAGCTCCTACGAGCAGTACTTC.

This clone was counted only a few times. The chain combines TRBV7-8 with TRBJ2-7, with 8 positions matching TRBD2. The CDR3 length is 16 residues. Unmatched junction bases numbered 12, after V lost 2 bases and J lost 6 bases. The germline CDR1 and CDR2 sequences are SGHVS and FQNEAQ. The CDR3 DNA sequence: TGTGCCAGCAGCTTACAAACTAGCGGTCACACCGGCGAGCAGTACTTC. Translating it yields CASSLQTSGHTGEQYF. Complete variable domain (other parts from reference TRBV7-8 and TRBJ2-7): GAGVSQSPRYKVAKRGQDVALRCDPISGHVSLFWYQQALGQGPEFLTYFQNEAQLDKSGLPSDRFFAERPEGSVSTLKIQRTQQEDSAVYLCASSLQTSGHTGEQYFGPGTRLTVT.

This chain links TRBV25-1 with TRBJ2-2; D not resolved. The V and J ends lost 3 bases and 0 bases respectively, with 8 bases between them. Germline CDR1 MGHDK, CDR2 SYGVNS. The CDR3 extends over 15 amino acids. CDR3 nucleotides: TGTGCCAGCAGTGAGTCTCTCGCGAACACCGGGGAGCTGTTTTTT. Protein sequence: CASSESLANTGELFF.

The chain joins TRBV29-1 to TRBJ2-7, with D uncertain. CDR3 size: 11 residues. Trimming took off 5 bases at V and 4 bases at J, with 9 bases between the two ends. Germline CDR1 reads SQVTM; CDR2 reads ANQGSEA. CDR3 bases: TGCAGCGTTCAGTGGGCTTACGAGCAGTACTTC. The encoded protein is CSVQWAYEQYF.

With regard to this clone: Mismatch with germline at one junction end may stem from a read error. This chain joins TRBV10-3 and TRBJ2-2, with a tentative D call TRBD2 (6 bases). This CDR3 spans 14 amino acids. In germline, CDR1 is ENHRY, CDR2 SYGVKD. CDR3 protein: CASKEGPNPGELFF. CDR3 in DNA: TGTGCCTCCAAGGAGGGACCGAACCCCGGGGAGCTGTTTTTT.

This clone was seen more than once but under ten times. The genes are TRBV15 and TRBJ2-1; D unclear. Germline V gene lookup returns CDR1 LNHNV and CDR2 YYDKDF (reference sequence). The CDR3 covers 13 residues. V lost 1 base and J 4 bases, leaving 5 bases between the germline ends. CDR3 loop: CATSRAKYNEQFF. CDR3 nucleotides: TGTGCCACCAGCAGAGCAAAGTACAATGAGCAGTTCTTC.

CDR3 in DNA: TGCGCCAGCAGCTCCCGGCCTTATGGCTACACCTTC. Its protein product is CASSSRPYGYTF. J is TRBJ1-2 and V is TRBV4-3; no firm D call. CDR1 LGHNA and CDR2 YSLEER come from the germline V gene. The CDR3 runs to 12 residues. V was clipped by 5 bases and J by 5 bases, with 9 bases between them.